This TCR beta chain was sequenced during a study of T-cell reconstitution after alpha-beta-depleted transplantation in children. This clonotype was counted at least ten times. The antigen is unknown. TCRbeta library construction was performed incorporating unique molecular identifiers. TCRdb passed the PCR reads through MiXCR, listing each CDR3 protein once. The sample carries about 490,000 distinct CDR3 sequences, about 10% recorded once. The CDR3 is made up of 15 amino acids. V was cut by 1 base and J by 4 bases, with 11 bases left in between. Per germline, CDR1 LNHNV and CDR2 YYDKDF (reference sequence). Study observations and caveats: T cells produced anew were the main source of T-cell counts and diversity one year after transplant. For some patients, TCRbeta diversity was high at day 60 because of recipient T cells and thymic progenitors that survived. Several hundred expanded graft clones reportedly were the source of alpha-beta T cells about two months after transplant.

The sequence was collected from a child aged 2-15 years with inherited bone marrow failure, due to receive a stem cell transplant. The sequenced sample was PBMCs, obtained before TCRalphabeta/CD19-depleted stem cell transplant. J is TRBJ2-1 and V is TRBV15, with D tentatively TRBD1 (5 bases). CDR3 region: CATSRVVGLYNEQFF. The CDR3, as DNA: TGTGCCACCAGCAGAGTCGTGGGGCTTTACAATGAGCAGTTCTTC.